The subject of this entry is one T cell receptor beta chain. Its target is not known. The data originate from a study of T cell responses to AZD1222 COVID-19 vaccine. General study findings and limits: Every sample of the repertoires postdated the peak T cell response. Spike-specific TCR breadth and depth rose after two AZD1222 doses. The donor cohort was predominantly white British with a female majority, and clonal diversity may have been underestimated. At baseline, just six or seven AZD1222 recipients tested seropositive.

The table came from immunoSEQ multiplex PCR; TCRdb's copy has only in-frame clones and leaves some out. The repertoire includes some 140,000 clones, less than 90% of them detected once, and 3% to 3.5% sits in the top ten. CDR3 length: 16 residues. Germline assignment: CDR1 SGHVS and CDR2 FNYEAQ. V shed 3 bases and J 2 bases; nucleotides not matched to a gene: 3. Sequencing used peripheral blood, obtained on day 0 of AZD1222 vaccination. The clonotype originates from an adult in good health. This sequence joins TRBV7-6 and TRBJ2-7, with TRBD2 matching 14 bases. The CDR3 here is CASSLGLAGEPYEQYF. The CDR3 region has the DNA TGTGCCAGCAGCTTGGGACTAGCGGGGGAACCCTACGAGCAGTACTTC.